The 29 T cell receptor beta chains in this list originate from one sample, sequenced in a study of cytomegalovirus exposure and HLA in healthy donors. This PCR relied on a set of 60 Vbeta primers and 13 Jbeta primers. Sequencing was performed with immunoSEQ multiplex PCR; in TCRdb, only in-frame clones are kept and a portion is missing. The sample consists of about 120,000 clones, under 90% of them appearing once. What was sequenced was PBMCs. Receptors were obtained from a woman aged 40 to 50 in good health and CMV-seropositive.

This chain joins TRBV18 and TRBJ2-7, with 8 bases aligning to TRBD1. The germline CDR1 and CDR2 sequences are KGHSH and LQKENI. J lost 6 bases, V lost 5 bases, and 15 bases had no gene match. This CDR3 has 16 amino acids. The CDR3 protein is CASSSDDQGAVAEQYF. The CDR3 DNA reads as TGTGCCAGCTCATCCGACGATCAGGGGGCGGTGGCCGAGCAGTACTTC.

V is TRBV5-1 and J is TRBJ2-7; D perhaps matches TRBD1 (6 bases). The V gene's germline CDR1 is SGHRS and CDR2 YFSETQ. The V gene lost 4 bases and the J gene lost 3 bases, with 26 bases spanning the gap. The CDR3 extends over 18 amino acids. The CDR3 region is CASSPNPGQLPGFYEQYF. The CDR3 DNA follows: TGCGCCAGCAGCCCCAACCCGGGACAACTCCCTGGTTTCTACGAGCAGTACTTC.

The chain carries TRBV6-1 and TRBJ2-5, with 11 bases fitting TRBD1. V gave up 5 bases and J gave up 5 bases; unmatched junction bases: 4. CDR1 MNHNS and CDR2 SASEGT come from the germline V gene. This CDR3 region has 14 residues. The CDR3 nucleotides are TGTGCCAGCAGTACGGGACAGGGGGGGGAGACCCAGTACTTC. It encodes CASSTGQGGETQYF.

This chain uses TRBV27 with TRBJ2-2, with D hard to call. The CDR3 has 13 residues. V was shortened by 8 bases and J by 1 base, with 8 bases between the two germline ends. CDR1 is MNHEY, CDR2 SMNVEV, per germline (reference sequence). For the CDR3, the DNA is TGTGCCAGCGGGCAGGAGAACACCGGGGAGCTGTTTTTT. Protein: CASGQENTGELFF.

J is TRBJ2-7 and V is TRBV5-6, with a tentative D call TRBD2 (6 bases). CDR1 is SGHDT and CDR2 is YYEEEE in the germline V gene. This CDR3 region has 12 residues. Between the trimmed V and J ends, which lost 2 bases and 9 bases, there was a span of 12 bases. CDR3 loop: CASSFGGAGQYF. The CDR3 coding sequence is TGTGCCAGCAGCTTCGGCGGGGCGGGGCAGTACTTC.

The rearrangement joins TRBV19 to TRBJ1-5, with 11 bases aligning to TRBD1. There are 17 residues in the CDR3. Trimming cost V 4 bases and J 1 base; bases outside gene matches: 6. Germline lookup yields CDR1 LNHDA and CDR2 SQIVND (reference sequence). CDR3 DNA sequence: TGTGCCAGTAGTACTGGACAGGGGGCAGAGAGCAATCAGCCCCAGCATTTT. It yields the protein CASSTGQGAESNQPQHF.

The CDR3 loop is CASSVTGLEQYF. CDR3 in DNA: TGTGCCAGCAGCGTAACAGGATTAGAGCAGTACTTC. The rearrangement links TRBV5-4 to TRBJ2-7; TRBD1 might be the D (5 bases). Germline V gene sequence: CDR1 SGHNT, CDR2 YYREEE (reference sequence). Trimming cost V 4 bases and J 7 bases, with 12 bases left between them. The length of the CDR3 is 12 residues. Based on the CDR3 plus reference TRBV5-4 and TRBJ2-7, the full variable domain is ETGVTQSPTHLIKTRGQQVTLRCSSQSGHNTVSWYQQALGQGPQFIFQYYREEENGRGNFPPRFSGLQFPNYSSELNVNALELDDSALYLCASSVTGLEQYFGPGTRLTVT.

The chain links TRBV14 to TRBJ2-6; D not resolved. Germline-derived CDR1 and CDR2 are SGHDN and FVKESK. The CDR3 sequence is 14 residues long. V gave up 4 bases and J gave up 0 bases, with 4 bases separating them. CDR3 sequence reads: CASSRSSGANVLTF. In nucleotides, the CDR3 is TGTGCCAGCAGCCGGAGCTCTGGGGCCAACGTCCTGACTTTC. Using reference TRBV14 and TRBJ2-6 for the parts outside the CDR3, the full variable domain is EAGVTQFPSHSVIEKGQTVTLRCDPISGHDNLYWYRRVMGKEIKFLLHFVKESKQDESGMPNNRFLAERTGGTYSTLKVQPAELEDSGVYFCASSRSSGANVLTFGAGSRLTVL.

V gene TRBV25-1 combines with J gene TRBJ2-7; TRBD1 is a possible D gene (5 bases). CDR3 length equals 14 residues. V lost 7 bases, J lost 3 bases, and 16 bases lay in between. Germline-derived CDR1 and CDR2 are MGHDK and SYGVNS. The CDR3 loop is CASIGEDNVYEQYF. In nucleotides, the CDR3 is TGTGCCAGCATTGGCGAGGACAATGTCTACGAGCAGTACTTC.

In DNA, the CDR3 is TGTGCCAGCAGACGGACTAGCATGGGGGAGCAGTACTTC. Translation: CASRRTSMGEQYF. This chain connects TRBV7-2 to TRBJ2-7; 8 bases are shared with TRBD2. This CDR3 contains 13 residues. The V and J ends lost 6 bases and 7 bases, in that order; junction bases with no gene match: 8. From germline, CDR1 is SGHTA and CDR2 FQGNSA.

The chain joins TRBV4-3 to TRBJ2-7; a possible D gene is TRBD2 (6 bases). This CDR3 has 15 residues. Germline values: CDR1 LGHNA, CDR2 YSLEER. Trimming removed 1 base from V and 0 bases from J, with 10 bases in between. CDR3 protein: CASSQGTGDSYEQYF. Written as DNA, the CDR3 is TGCGCCAGCAGCCAAGGAACGGGAGACTCCTACGAGCAGTACTTC.

This chain uses TRBV11-2 with TRBJ2-5, with D possibly being TRBD2 (5 bases). Trimming took 0 bases from V and 1 from J, leaving 12 bases between them. This CDR3 is built from 16 residues. CDR1 and CDR2 (germline): SGHAT, FQNNGV. The CDR3 nucleotides are TGTGCCAGCAGCTTAGATTGGATCGGACTCCAAGAGACCCAGTACTTC. It encodes CASSLDWIGLQETQYF.

CDR3 nucleotide sequence: TGTGCCATCAGTGAGTCCGGCGGCCACTATGGCTACACCTTC. Translated, it gives CAISESGGHYGYTF. The chain recombines TRBV10-3 with TRBJ1-2; D is unclear. Germline V CDR1 and CDR2: ENHRY, SYGVKD. The length of the CDR3 is 14 residues. Trimming removed 0 bases from V and 3 bases from J, with 8 bases in between.

This clone showed up just once. The chain recombines TRBV6-1 with TRBJ2-3; D possibly corresponds to TRBD2 (6 bases). The CDR3 covers 14 residues. The germline CDR1 and CDR2 sequences are MNHNS and SASEGT. Trimming cost V 8 bases and J 2 bases, with 14 bases left between them. CDR3 loop: CASFWAGPTDTQYF. In DNA form, the CDR3 reads TGTGCCAGCTTTTGGGCGGGGCCCACAGATACGCAGTATTTT.

This chain joins TRBV2 and TRBJ2-2; TRBD2 aligns across 11 bases. The ends lost 6 bases at V and 1 base at J; junction bases unmatched: 4. The germline CDR1 and CDR2 sequences are SNHLY and FYNNEI. The CDR3 totals 16 residues. The CDR3 loop is CASRSSGRRNTGELFF. DNA for the CDR3: TGTGCCAGCAGATCTAGCGGGAGGCGGAACACCGGGGAGCTGTTTTTT.

The rearrangement joins TRBV28 to TRBJ1-1; 7 positions agree with TRBD1. This CDR3 comprises 20 residues. The ends lost 3 bases at V and 3 bases at J; junction bases unmatched: 22. Germline values: CDR1 MDHEN, CDR2 SYDVKM. The CDR3 sequence is CASSFYYFWVRGDPDTEAFF. CDR3 nucleotides: TGTGCCAGCAGTTTTTATTATTTTTGGGTCAGGGGGGACCCGGACACTGAAGCTTTCTTT.

The genes are TRBV30 and TRBJ2-1, with 10 bases matching TRBD2. The CDR3 runs to 14 residues. The ends lost 3 bases at V and 4 bases at J; junction bases unmatched: 3. CDR1 is GTSNPN, CDR2 SVGIG, per germline (reference sequence). CDR3 DNA sequence: TGTGCCTGGAGAGGACTAGCGGTTTACAATGAGCAGTTCTTC. Protein sequence: CAWRGLAVYNEQFF.

The chain employs TRBV6-5 and TRBJ2-2, with a tentative D call TRBD1 (6 bases). CDR3 length equals 15 residues. Germline values: CDR1 MNHEY, CDR2 SVGAGI. Trimming took 6 bases from V and 4 from J, leaving 15 bases between them. CDR3: CASRAPQGSTGELFF. The CDR3, as DNA: TGTGCCAGCAGAGCACCACAGGGCTCCACCGGGGAGCTGTTTTTT.

The rearrangement joins TRBV5-1 to TRBJ2-7; 12 positions match TRBD1. The germline V gene encodes CDR1 SGHRS and CDR2 YFSETQ. The ends lost 0 bases at V and 7 bases at J; junction bases unmatched: 5. The CDR3 length is 15 residues. CDR3 DNA sequence: TGCGCCAGCAGCTTGGAGGGACAGGGGGCGCGGGAGCAGTACTTC. Protein product: CASSLEGQGAREQYF.

The chain couples TRBV7-9 to TRBJ1-5; D unresolved. The V end lost 0 bases, the J end lost 5 bases, and 8 bases lay between the germline ends. The CDR3 extends over 14 amino acids. Germline loops: CDR1 SEHNR, CDR2 FQNEAQ (reference sequence). The CDR3 bases are TGTGCCAGCAGCTTAGCCCCCGTTGATCAGCCCCAGCATTTT. Encoded protein: CASSLAPVDQPQHF. Full variable domain (outside the CDR3, taken from reference TRBV7-9 and TRBJ1-5): DTGVSQNPRHKITKRGQNVTFRCDPISEHNRLYWYRQTLGQGPEFLTYFQNEAQLEKSRLLSDRFSAERPKGSFSTLEIQRTEQGDSAMYLCASSLAPVDQPQHFGDGTRLSIL.

V and J are TRBV30 and TRBJ2-7; TRBD1 might be the D (5 bases). Trimming cost V 0 bases and J 0 bases, with 9 bases left between them. This CDR3 region has 14 residues. Germline CDR1 is GTSNPN and CDR2 is SVGIG (reference sequence). The CDR3 reads CAWSVGALSYEQYF. For the CDR3, the DNA is TGTGCCTGGAGTGTAGGGGCCCTCTCCTACGAGCAGTACTTC.

The chain is built from TRBV7-9 and TRBJ2-1; D is uncertain. This CDR3 spans 15 amino acids. Germline assignment: CDR1 SEHNR and CDR2 FQNEAQ (reference sequence). The V gene lost 6 bases and the J gene lost 0 bases, with 12 bases spanning the gap. In nucleotides, the CDR3 is TGTGCCAGCAGTGAGCGAACGAGCTCCTACAATGAGCAGTTCTTC. Its protein is CASSERTSSYNEQFF.

V and J are TRBV7-2 and TRBJ2-7; tentative D call: TRBD1 (5 bases). CDR3 length: 13 amino acids. CDR1 SGHTA and CDR2 FQGNSA come from the germline V gene. The V gene lost 3 bases and the J gene lost 0 bases, with 6 bases spanning the gap. CDR3 in amino acids: CASSLDISYEQYF. As DNA, the CDR3 is TGTGCCAGCAGCTTGGACATCTCCTACGAGCAGTACTTC.

V usage is TRBV18 and J usage is TRBJ1-4, with D possibly TRBD1 on 6 matching bases. This CDR3 is built from 16 residues. With 8 bases removed from V and 0 bases from J, the gap between germline ends came to 16 bases. Per germline, CDR1 KGHSH and CDR2 LQKENI. CDR3 amino acids: CASLRTAPATNEKLFF. The CDR3 DNA reads as TGTGCCAGCCTAAGGACAGCTCCTGCAACTAATGAAAAACTGTTTTTT.

The chain employs TRBV14 and TRBJ2-5, with D possibly matching TRBD2 (5 bases). The last part of the DNA fits TRBJ2-7 better; the J call may be wrong. The germline V gene has CDR1 SGHDN and CDR2 FVKESK. This CDR3 region has 14 residues. Here the CDR3 reads CASSQPGSSYEQYF. CDR3 bases: TGTGCCAGCAGCCAACCGGGAAGCTCCTACGAGCAGTACTTC.

The J gene is TRBJ1-5, the V gene TRBV5-1; D is unresolved. V dropped 0 bases and J dropped 0 bases, with 7 bases sitting between them. CDR1 is SGHRS, CDR2 YFSETQ, per germline. The CDR3 extends over 15 amino acids. In nucleotides, the CDR3 is TGCGCCAGCAGCTTGGACAGTTGTAGCAATCAGCCCCAGCATTTT. Translated, it gives CASSLDSCSNQPQHF.

The chain is built from TRBV18 and TRBJ2-5; D not resolved. The CDR3 contains 14 residues. Germline values: CDR1 KGHSH, CDR2 LQKENI. V dropped 0 bases and J dropped 3 bases, with 8 bases sitting between them. CDR3 in amino acids: CASSPPSSKETQYF. CDR3 DNA: TGTGCCAGCTCACCACCAAGCTCCAAAGAGACCCAGTACTTC.

The table lists this clone with a count of one. The rearrangement joins TRBV5-8 to TRBJ2-1; D uncertain. The CDR3 totals 17 residues. V shed 4 bases and J shed 2 bases, with 19 bases lying between them. Germline V gene sequence: CDR1 SGHTS, CDR2 YDEGEE. The CDR3 spells CASSLPEVTLPYNEQFF. CDR3 in DNA: TGTGCCAGCAGCCTCCCAGAGGTTACCCTCCCCTACAATGAGCAGTTCTTC.

This chain connects TRBV7-9 to TRBJ2-7; 7 nucleotides align to TRBD2. The J segment lost 5 bases and the V segment lost 3 bases, leaving 4 bases of the junction unmatched. This CDR3 contains 13 residues. Germline V lookup: CDR1 SEHNR, CDR2 FQNEAQ (reference sequence). The CDR3 bases are TGTGCCAGCAGCTTGACTAGCTTGGACGAGCAGTACTTC. Translating gives CASSLTSLDEQYF.